A selection of T cell receptor beta chains follows, all from one sample in a study of CDR3 diversity in severe acne. MiXCR, run by TCRdb on the PCR reads, gives a single entry per CDR3 protein. The profile shows roughly 100,000 distinct CDR3 sequences, around 56% of them singletons. Sequencing input: blood. The receptors stem from a male donor with acne. CDR3s include the opening cysteine and the closing phenylalanine or tryptophan. Fields, in order: J gene, clone size, V gene, D gene, CDR3 protein, CDR3 DNA. A D gene is named only where the DNA matches it firmly. The size of a clone is reported for some rows only, either as once, few or many, or as a class for expanded clones.

TRBJ2-7 | NA | TRBV10-3 | NA | CASSYVAGTSYEQYF | TGTGCCAGCAGTTACGTTGCGGGAACCAGCTACGAGCAGTACTTC
TRBJ2-7 | NA | TRBV25-1 | TRBD1 | CASSQKGQGSLEQYF | TGTGCCAGCTCACAAAAGGGACAGGGGTCCCTCGAGCAGTACTTC
TRBJ2-2 | NA | TRBV20-1 | NA | CSANATRELFF | TGCAGTGCTAACGCTACTCGGGAGCTGTTTTTT
TRBJ2-3 | NA | TRBV20-1 | NA | CSARDLAGTSTDTQYF | TGCAGTGCTAGAGATCTTGCCGGGACTAGCACAGATACGCAGTATTTT
TRBJ1-4 | NA | TRBV20-1 | TRBD1 | CSATSRGGNEKLFF | TGCAGTGCCACCAGCAGGGGGGGTAATGAAAAACTGTTTTTT
TRBJ2-3 | NA | TRBV7-2 | TRBD2 | CASSLWTSGSGWTDTQYF | TGTGCCAGCAGCTTGTGGACTAGCGGGAGTGGGTGGACAGATACGCAGTATTTT
TRBJ1-2 | few | TRBV10-3 | NA | CAISTARDIGGHGYTF | TGTGCCATCAGTACGGCCCGGGACATCGGCGGCCATGGCTACACCTTC
TRBJ1-1 | NA | TRBV24-1 | NA | CATRSGLNTEAFF | TGTGCCACCAGATCGGGACTGAACACTGAAGCTTTCTTT
TRBJ2-7 | NA | TRBV11-2 | TRBD2 | CASSPSRGLAYEQYF | TGTGCCAGCAGCCCCTCAAGGGGACTAGCCTACGAGCAGTACTTC
TRBJ1-2 | NA | TRBV6-5 | NA | CASSTNLFYGYTF | TGTGCCAGCAGTACGAATCTGTTCTATGGCTACACCTTC